This is a list of T cell receptor beta chains from one sample in a study of cytomegalovirus exposure and HLA in healthy donors. The data were produced by immunoSEQ multiplex PCR, yet TCRdb's version contains in-frame clones alone and is incomplete. This table has some 140,000 clones, around 73% appearing once. Sequencing used PBMCs. The receptors come from a woman aged 35 to 49 in good health and CMV-seronegative. The CDR3 runs from the conserved cysteine through the conserved F or W. A D gene is named only where the DNA matches it firmly. Expanded clones are given a class, and other clones once, few, many or no size at all.

J	V	D	size	DNA	CDR3
TRBJ1-5	TRBV19	TRBD1	.	TGTGCCAGTAACACGGGACAGGGAGGATCTAATCAGCCCCAGCATTTT	CASNTGQGGSNQPQHF
TRBJ2-2	TRBV29-1	TRBD1	.	TGCAGCGTGAGGGGGGTGACAGGGGGCGAGTTCGGGGAGCTGTTTTTT	CSVRGVTGGEFGELFF
TRBJ2-1	TRBV27	.	.	TGTGCCAGCAGTTTCACCGGGATAGATAGCTACAATGAGCAGTTCTTC	CASSFTGIDSYNEQFF
TRBJ2-5	TRBV2	TRBD2	many	TGTGCCAACGTGGAGACTAGCGGGGGGGCGCAAGAGACCCAGTACTTC	CANVETSGGAQETQYF
TRBJ1-2	TRBV11-2	TRBD1	.	TGTGCCAGCAGCTTATCCAGGGGGCTTGGCTACACCTTC	CASSLSRGLGYTF
TRBJ1-2	TRBV7-9	.	few	TGTGCCAGCAGCATCGATACAGTCCTCTCGGGCTACACCTTC	CASSIDTVLSGYTF
TRBJ2-1	TRBV29-1	TRBD2	once	TGCAGCGTTGCTCTAGCGGGGAATTACAATGAGCAGTTCTTC	CSVALAGNYNEQFF
TRBJ2-3	TRBV9	.	.	TGTGCCAGCAGCGTATCGGTCACAGATACGCAGTATTTT	CASSVSVTDTQYF
TRBJ1-3	TRBV7-8	.	.	TGTGCCAGCAGCCCTTACAGGGTTGGAAACACCATATATTTT	CASSPYRVGNTIYF
TRBJ1-2	TRBV4-3	.	.	TGCGCCAGCAGCCAGGATGCAGGGCGGCCCAACTATGGCTACACCTTC	CASSQDAGRPNYGYTF
TRBJ1-1	TRBV9	.	.	TGTGCCAGCAGCCAGGTAGGGAGAATGAACACTGAAGCTTTCTTT	CASSQVGRMNTEAFF
TRBJ2-1	TRBV7-9	TRBD2	.	TGTGCCAGCAGCTATCAGCGGGGGTCCCTCCACTCCTACAATGAGCAGTTCTTC	CASSYQRGSLHSYNEQFF
TRBJ1-6	TRBV5-5	.	.	TGTGCCAGCAGCTTTATTCCGGGACAAGGAAGTAATTCACCCCTCCACTTT	CASSFIPGQGSNSPLHF
TRBJ1-5	TRBV15	TRBD1	.	TGTGCCACCAGCAGAGATTACGGGCTAATGACAGGGAAAAGCAATCAGCCCCAGCATTTT	CATSRDYGLMTGKSNQPQHF
TRBJ2-3	TRBV7-6	TRBD2	.	TGTGCCAGCAGCTTAGAGGGGATGGGACTAGCGGGGGGCACAGATACGCAGTATTTT	CASSLEGMGLAGGTDTQYF